The source of this T cell receptor beta chain is a study of cytomegalovirus exposure and HLA in healthy donors listed by TCRdb under 2017. For the wider study: According to an earlier analysis of 450 to 650 of the donors, some 180 million T cells yielded over 90 million unique TCR beta sequences and around 280 Gb of sequence data. Among roughly 400 genotyped donors of the cohort, an average of around 220,000 unique TCR beta nucleotide sequences was sequenced per donor, of which about 18% were non-productive. An earlier analysis of approximately 630 of the donors applied high-throughput TCR beta sequencing to assess whether each TCR beta V gene segment acted as functional or pseudogenic. Every repertoire in the discovery cohort had been generated on one and the same sequencing platform. An early release covering roughly 600 HLA-typed donors comprised roughly 300 gigabases of sequencing data and 85 million or so unique TCR sequences. Typing coverage varied by locus: about 620-630 donors for A, B, C, DRB1 and DQB1; 522 for DQA1; more than 600 for DPA1; around 490 for DPB1. Several DR-DQ haplotypes were treated as single units for association and clustering because of strong linkage in the cohort. Class I and class II HLA loci were covered by the typing at four-digit resolution. In the later analysis, no new phenotypic data were used to find candidate immune exposures; instead, reliance was placed on TCR beta sequences and their occurrence across donors. Using immunosequencing, the study profiled T cell repertoires from fewer than 700 subjects and related those repertoires to cytomegalovirus serostatus. Of the roughly 390 genotyped donors, less than 90% were placed in the genetic ancestry cluster associated with self-reported Caucasian donors. Along with the approximately 700-subject first cohort, a separate validation cohort of around 110 different subjects was used. The study aimed to test whether cataloging public T cell receptors could reveal signatures of past pathogen exposure. Donor age, sex, ethnicity and CMV serostatus were collected together with the repertoire data. High-throughput TCR immunosequencing, statistical association of individual TCRs with disease status, and machine learning were combined to predict cytomegalovirus infection status. Genome-wide SNP genotypes for about three fifths of the roughly 670 donors were used in a later genetic analysis, which treated that subset as a discovery cohort. A later analysis re-examined previously published TCR beta repertoires from roughly 650 donors and added high-resolution HLA genotyping to investigate patterns of TCR occurrence.

The receptor library was made with the immunoSEQ multiplex PCR assay. For the multiplex PCR, a mixture combining 60 forward primers for TCR Vbeta segments and 13 reverse primers for TCR Jbeta segments was used. The CDR3 region of rearranged TCR beta genes was amplified from genomic DNA with a multiplex PCR assay. The Illumina HiSeq System was used to sequence the amplified TCR beta libraries as 87-base-pair reads. Turning to the authors' computational methods: A later analysis counted about 80 million unique TCR beta chains across the 600 to 850 repertoires, and some 12 million of these chains were shared by at least two donors. To remove PCR and sequencing errors, raw reads were error-corrected and collapsed into unique sequences using a nearest-neighbor algorithm that merged closely related sequences. Alignment of CDR3 sequences to IMGT reference sequences was used to assign V, D and J gene segments. For a sequence to be retained, at least a six-nucleotide match to both a V gene segment and a J gene segment was required. Rearrangements were classified as productive when the CDR3 lacked stop codons and remained in frame with V and J, and all other rearrangements were classified as non-productive. Following IMGT convention, CDR3 was defined as the stretch from the second conserved V-encoded cysteine up to the conserved J-encoded phenylalanine. In an earlier analysis of more than 550 of the donors, sequences lacking an unambiguous match to a single V gene segment were excluded. In an earlier analysis of several hundred of the donors, V segments were called functional above 56.7% productive rearrangements and were called segregating when the between-donor standard deviation exceeded 5%. A statistical classification framework was built to diagnose cytomegalovirus status from the catalog of TCR beta chain sequences. In a later analysis, V and J genes were assigned by comparing TCR nucleotide sequences against IMGT/GENE-DB human TR gene sequences. The TCRdist pipeline was used in a later analysis to assign CDR3 sequences and most-parsimonious VDJ recombination scenarios. In a later analysis, each TCR beta chain was defined by its CDR3 amino acid sequence together with its V-gene family, and reads lacking a unique V-gene family were excluded. To address suspected cross-contamination and a sequencing artifact, a later analysis removed a few hundred highly shared, low-generation-probability nucleotide sequences. In a later analysis, a clonal expansion index was calculated for each public chain from normalized within-repertoire ranks of inferred template counts. In a later analysis, generation probabilities were computed with a VDJ recombination model fitted to out-of-frame rearrangements, and the resulting probabilities were checked against IGoR. In a later analysis, hypergeometric tests were used to score TCR-TCR, TCR-HLA and TCR-CMV co-occurrence, with a repertoire-size bias correction applied to TCR pairs. A later analysis estimated false discovery rates by permuting HLA or CMV assignments 20 times. A later analysis grouped co-occurring TCRs with DBSCAN, adding TCRdist sequence similarity when clustering within HLA-allele-positive subsets. For co-occurrence clustering, repertoires with fewer than 30,000 or more than 120,000 public chains were excluded, along with five repertoires with anomalous nucleotide sharing. The clones in this table, taken by TCRdb from immuneACCESS, are in-frame only. Not every clone is retained; where verified, under half of the shortfall comes from an unresolved V gene, and the cause of the rest is unknown. That table is the source of V, J and clone size, and D and trimming were worked out from the DNA. Here the sample has fewer than 150,000 clones; 70% to 75% occur a single time. Clones ranked in the top ten supply approximately 15% of the sample.

The cohort consisted of hundreds of healthy bone marrow donors. At the time of sampling, all cohort members were nominally healthy, though unrecorded immune exposures were likely present. CMV serostatus was recorded as positive for 250 to 300 and negative for about half of the roughly 700 cohort members, whereas no CMV serostatus was recorded for the donor in question. A peripheral blood sample was collected from each donor, and TCR beta sequencing was performed on peripheral blood mononuclear cells. The Qiagen DNeasy Blood Extraction Kit was used to extract genomic DNA from the blood cell samples. Summary of the overall study and its limitations: When HLA alleles, especially DR and DQ, strongly co-occurred, TCR associations were difficult to assign to individual alleles. The classifier was reported to diagnose cytomegalovirus status with high specificity and sensitivity in both the original cohort and the validation cohort. In a later genetic analysis, a missense DCLRE1C variant was associated with V-gene and J-gene trimming of TCR beta chains, and the association was replicated in an independent cohort. In a later analysis, HLA-associated TCR beta chains were found to be more clonally expanded and to have lower generation probabilities than equally common non-associated chains. Because HLA typing was missing for some donors at each locus, association tests included only the typed subset. A cluster of highly shared sequence variants was judged likely to represent a technical artifact of the sequencing pipeline. For the cohort, immune exposure information was limited to CMV serostatus. In an earlier analysis of fewer than 750 of the donors, most TCR beta V segments were observed in productive rearrangements about 87% or about 30% of the time, broadly matching IMGT annotations. The cohort was sequenced for TCR beta chains only, and without alpha or paired-chain data the features that could be detected were limited. A few of the identified cytomegalovirus-associated TCR beta chains were confirmed in vitro to be specific for cytomegalovirus antigens. In a later analysis, TCR association rates were found to vary across HLA loci, with the most associated TCRs seen for DRB1 alleles and the fewest for HLA-C alleles. A further reported finding was that TCR beta sequences accurately predicted the HLA-A and HLA-B alleles for most subjects in the first cohort. Specific HLA alleles were associated with 15,000 to 20,000 TCR beta sequences at a false discovery rate of 0.05 in a later analysis. According to a later genetic analysis, donors in an Asian-associated ancestry cluster had fewer N-insertions in productive TCRs than the approximately 700-donor mean. A later analysis reported that several top co-occurrence clusters appeared linked to parvovirus B19, influenza, CMV and Epstein-Barr virus. Across donors, most TCR sequences were observed very rarely, whereas some public TCRs were present in many individuals. Some IMGT-functional V segments, including TRBV6-2 and TRBV6-3, could not be told apart with the 87-base-pair reads, so those segments were excluded. According to the authors, the approach could potentially be generalized to other disease states and immunological phenotypes. Presence/absence analyses assumed roughly uniform sequencing depth across donors, an assumption that may not hold. A total of fewer than 200 TCR beta chains were listed by the study as associated with cytomegalovirus. Correlated functional status among segregating V segments might reflect linkage disequilibrium, but an unknown experimental factor could not be ruled out. The earlier analysis of 587 of the donors excluded some 15 rarely observed V segments, including chromosome 9 orphons, because counts were too low. In a later analysis, most CMV-associated TCR beta chains were found to appear HLA-restricted, with HLA associations seemingly driven largely by CMV exposure.

As to this clone: Its cognate antigen has yet to be identified. It has no much larger one-base neighbor in the sample; base qualities were not kept.

The CDR3 holds 18 amino acids from the cysteine to the phenylalanine. CDR3 DNA is the only sequence kept; it has 54 bases, read in frame from the first base. CDR1 and CDR2, looked up from the germline V gene (reference sequence), are PRHDT and FYEKMQ. Compared with germline, V lacks 1 base and J lacks 0 bases; bases without a gene match: 9. The source of this sequence is a human donor in good health. The sequence joins TRBV13 to TRBJ1-2, and 9 junction bases match TRBD1. Specimen: PBMCs. CDR3 region: CASSLVGDRALANYGYTF. The DNA sequence is given as TGTGCCAGCAGCTTAGTAGGGGACAGGGCTTTAGCTAACTATGGCTACACCTTC. Reference TRBV13 and TRBJ1-2 proteins supply the regions before and after the CDR3; the full variable domain is: AAGVIQSPRHLIKEKRETATLKCYPIPRHDTVYWYQQGPGQDPQFLISFYEKMQSDKGSIPDRFSAQQFSDYHSELNMSSLELGDSALYFCASSLVGDRALANYGYTFGSGTRLTVV.